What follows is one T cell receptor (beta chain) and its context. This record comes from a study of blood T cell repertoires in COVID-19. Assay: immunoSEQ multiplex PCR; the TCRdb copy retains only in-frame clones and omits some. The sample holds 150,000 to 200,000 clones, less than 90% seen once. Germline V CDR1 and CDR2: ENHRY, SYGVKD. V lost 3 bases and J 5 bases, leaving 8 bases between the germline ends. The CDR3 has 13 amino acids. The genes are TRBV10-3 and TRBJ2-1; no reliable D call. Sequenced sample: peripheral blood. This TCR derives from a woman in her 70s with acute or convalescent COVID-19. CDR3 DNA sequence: TGTGCCATCAGTGATCGGAGCAACAATGAGCAGTTCTTC. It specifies CAISDRSNNEQFF.